This is a list of T cell receptor beta chains from one sample in a study of blood T cell repertoires in COVID-19. The method was immunoSEQ multiplex PCR; TCRdb's version includes in-frame clones alone and lacks a portion of them. The table records roughly 75,000 clones, roughly 70% of them present only once. Input material: peripheral blood. The receptor source for this set is a human donor with acute or convalescent COVID-19. The donor label of this sample is uncertain. Both conserved end residues are trimmed from each CDR3. The listing skips clone size in some rows; elsewhere it reads once, few, many or a size class.

clone size,V gene,J gene,CDR3 protein
NA,TRBV29-1,TRBJ2-1,SASGLRYNEQF
few,TRBV5-4,TRBJ1-2,ASSLAGGQDYGYT
once,TRBV14,TRBJ1-2,ASSLAGIPYGYT
once,TRBV7-9,TRBJ2-3,ASSPATSGAADTQY
NA,TRBV15,TRBJ2-1,ATSRSGDRGPRGQF
few,TRBV10-3,TRBJ1-1,AISDGPPNTEAF
few,TRBV7-9,TRBJ2-2,ASSRQGAIAGELF
NA,TRBV5-6,TRBJ2-2,ASRTSGRLVEELF
NA,TRBV20-1,TRBJ2-7,SASTTGGEYYEQY
NA,TRBV19,TRBJ1-5,ASSIRDRDQPQH
NA,TRBV5-5,TRBJ2-5,ASSPPAGAQETQY
once,TRBV19,TRBJ2-7,ASSGGRQRAYEQY
NA,TRBV25-1,TRBJ1-4,ASSESFKGFNEKLF
NA,TRBV19,TRBJ1-1,ASTRQGRNTEAF
NA,TRBV10-3,TRBJ1-5,AISGSVQNQPQH
NA,TRBV7-3,TRBJ2-2,ASSLFSMGQANTGELF
NA,TRBV18,TRBJ2-5,ASSPRQEETQY
NA,TRBV5-4,TRBJ2-7,ASSLGTDRGREQY
NA,TRBV6-2/TRBV6-3,TRBJ1-5,ASSYWDSSQPQH
NA,TRBV11-3,TRBJ2-1,ASSGQGGNEQF
NA,TRBV24-1,TRBJ1-4,ATSDAGQGNEKLF
once,TRBV18,TRBJ1-3,ASSRGQEGNTIY
few,TRBV2,TRBJ2-1,ASSFRNEQF
NA,TRBV20-1,TRBJ2-7,SVTGDAEQY
NA,TRBV20-1,TRBJ2-1,SATSYNEQF
few,TRBV28,TRBJ1-6,ASSSQRSPLH
NA,TRBV15,TRBJ2-3,ATSRRGSTDTQY
NA,TRBV6-6,TRBJ1-4,ASRTDRGWGNEKLF
NA,TRBV6-5,TRBJ1-6,ASRGPLTGNSPLH
few,TRBV5-1,TRBJ1-2,ASSHPGQQNYGYT
NA,TRBV4-3,TRBJ1-3,ASSQGQRDTIY
NA,TRBV2,TRBJ1-1,ASREGISDTEAF
NA,TRBV11-1,TRBJ2-1,ASSFGGGSRSNEQF